The rows below give T cell receptor beta chains drawn from one sample of a study of T-cell memory formation after mild COVID-19. TCRdb re-called the 5' RACE reads with MiXCR, one entry per CDR3 protein. The sample shows hundreds of thousands of distinct CDR3 sequences, around 20% of them seen only once. The sequenced sample was PBMCs or a T cell subset sorted from them (not recorded which). The receptors stem from an adult woman who had mild COVID-19 (a few samples of this study predate the infection). Cell type and time point are not known. Both conserved end residues are part of each CDR3. Each record gives: V gene, J gene, D gene, clone size, CDR3 protein, CDR3 DNA. The D gene is left open where the match is weak. Clone size appears in some rows only: once, few, many, or a class for an expanded clone.

TRBV20-1	TRBJ1-1	NA	many	CSARVWGNTEAFF	TGCAGTGCTAGAGTTTGGGGGAACACTGAAGCTTTCTTT
TRBV27	TRBJ2-7	TRBD1	NA	CASSLLGGQSKYEQYF	TGTGCCAGCAGTTTATTAGGGGGACAGTCTAAATACGAGCAGTACTTC
TRBV12-3/TRBV12-4	TRBJ2-1	TRBD1	few	CASRGQGPHNEQFF	TGTGCCAGCAGGGGACAGGGTCCCCACAATGAGCAGTTCTTC
TRBV3-1	TRBJ2-2	TRBD2	NA	CASSQDALAVSNTGELFF	TGTGCCAGCAGCCAAGATGCACTAGCGGTTTCGAACACCGGGGAGCTGTTTTTT
TRBV20-1	TRBJ1-2	NA	few	CSAPNREAGYTF	TGCAGTGCTCCAAACAGGGAAGCGGGCTACACCTTC
TRBV9	TRBJ2-5	NA	NA	CASSVGSSAGAETQYF	TGTGCCAGCAGCGTAGGAAGTTCGGCCGGGGCAGAGACCCAGTACTTC
TRBV27	TRBJ2-1	TRBD2	NA	CASSLGSGRNEQFF	TGTGCCAGCAGTTTGGGTAGCGGGAGGAATGAGCAGTTCTTC
TRBV12-3/TRBV12-4	TRBJ2-5	TRBD1	NA	CASSLGDRARSETQYF	TGTGCCAGCAGTTTGGGTGACAGGGCGAGATCAGAGACCCAGTACTTC
TRBV29-1	TRBJ1-2	NA	few	CSVSGRQPNYGYTF	TGCAGCGTCTCCGGGAGGCAGCCTAACTATGGCTACACCTTC
TRBV5-1	TRBJ2-1	NA	many	CASSLASGSYNEQFF	TGCGCCAGCAGCTTGGCCTCGGGCTCCTACAATGAGCAGTTCTTC
TRBV5-4	TRBJ1-6	TRBD1	NA	CASSARQGNSPLHF	TGTGCCAGCAGCGCCAGACAGGGTAATTCACCCCTCCACTTT
TRBV29-1	TRBJ2-7	TRBD2	NA	CSVGPASGYSYEQYF	TGCAGCGTTGGCCCCGCTAGCGGTTACTCCTACGAGCAGTACTTC
TRBV19	TRBJ1-1	NA	NA	CASSIYQTGGGTEAFF	TGTGCCAGTAGTATCTATCAGACAGGCGGGGGCACTGAAGCTTTCTTT
TRBV5-4	TRBJ2-7	NA	NA	CASSLEGGHHYEQYF	TGTGCCAGCAGCTTGGAAGGTGGGCACCACTACGAGCAGTACTTC
TRBV5-1	TRBJ2-7	NA	NA	CASSLAEYLGALSSYEQYF	TGCGCCAGCAGCTTGGCCGAGTACCTGGGGGCACTATCGTCCTACGAGCAGTACTTC
TRBV5-5	TRBJ2-1	NA	few	CASRVGRGSYNEQFF	TGTGCCAGCCGAGTAGGCAGGGGCTCCTACAATGAGCAGTTCTTC
TRBV4-1	TRBJ2-7	NA	few	CASSQGRGVYEQYF	TGCGCCAGCAGCCAAGGGAGGGGCGTATACGAGCAGTACTTC
TRBV5-5	TRBJ1-1	TRBD1	few	CASSRGQDNTEAFF	TGTGCCAGCAGCCGTGGACAGGACAACACTGAAGCTTTCTTT
TRBV12-3/TRBV12-4	TRBJ1-5	NA	few	CASSSGGRTYGQPQHF	TGTGCCAGCAGTTCGGGGGGGCGCACGTATGGTCAGCCCCAGCATTTT
TRBV24-1	TRBJ2-7	NA	few	CATSDPPDAEQYF	TGTGCCACCAGTGATCCGCCCGACGCTGAGCAGTACTTC
TRBV5-1	TRBJ2-7	TRBD2	few	CASSLSSGSPYEQYF	TGCGCCAGCAGCTTGTCTAGCGGGAGCCCATACGAGCAGTACTTC
TRBV5-5	TRBJ2-7	NA	few	CASSWVNSYEQYF	TGTGCCAGCAGCTGGGTAAATTCCTACGAGCAGTACTTC
TRBV29-1	TRBJ1-5	TRBD1	NA	CSVRQGVGQPQHF	TGCAGCGTAAGACAGGGGGTCGGTCAGCCCCAGCATTTT
TRBV5-1	TRBJ1-5	NA	NA	CASSPSGQPQHF	TGCGCCAGCAGCCCCAGCGGTCAGCCCCAGCATTTT
TRBV29-1	TRBJ2-3	NA	NA	CSGILTGFTGRTDTQYF	TGCAGCGGGATACTCACAGGGTTCACTGGTCGCACAGATACGCAGTATTTT
TRBV20-1	TRBJ2-3	TRBD2	NA	CSVRTSGTDTQYF	TGCAGTGTCCGGACTAGCGGGACAGATACGCAGTATTTT
TRBV6-5	TRBJ2-7	NA	many	CASSLNNYEQYF	TGTGCCAGCAGTTTGAACAACTACGAGCAGTACTTC
TRBV25-1	TRBJ2-7	TRBD1	NA	CASSQPLGTGDYEQYF	TGTGCCAGCAGCCAACCCCTGGGGACAGGGGACTACGAGCAGTACTTC
TRBV12-3/TRBV12-4	TRBJ1-5	TRBD1	few	CASSLGQENQPQHF	TGTGCCAGCAGTTTGGGACAGGAGAATCAGCCCCAGCATTTT
TRBV12-3/TRBV12-4	TRBJ2-7	TRBD2	NA	CASSLGPSGTREQYF	TGTGCCAGCAGTTTGGGCCCTAGCGGGACTCGGGAGCAGTACTTC
TRBV12-3/TRBV12-4	TRBJ2-1	NA	many	CASSLNRWNEQFF	TGTGCCAGCAGTTTAAACCGGTGGAATGAGCAGTTCTTC